The clone carrying this TCR beta chain was found many times. What it recognizes is unknown. The data derive from a study of human T cells and chemical hapten exposure. The study, taken as a whole, reports: Donors, who had alopecia, may show an immune response that differs from healthy people's. TCRs above 1 in 1000 frequency did not change with DPC sensitization.

The length of the CDR3 is 15 residues. Germline V CDR1 and CDR2: KGHSH, LQKENI. The germline V and J ends were trimmed by 2 bases and 2 bases, with 11 bases remaining between them. Time point noted: patch test 3, about 24 weeks after DPC sensitization. Treatment here: therapeutic diphenylcyclopropenone sensitization with weekly scalp DPC. TCRdb reprocessed the RACE reads with MiXCR, giving one entry per CDR3 protein. In the table there are 80,000 to 100,000 distinct CDR3 sequences, about a tenth of which are singletons. The V call is TRBV18, the J call TRBJ2-3; no clear D gene. The sample here was whole blood, taken in connection with sensitization to the hapten diphenylcyclopropenone (DPC). The TCR sequence derives from a woman aged 45-60 years with alopecia areata. Some clones in this sample may be carry-over from other donors' samples. CDR3 in DNA: TGTGCCAGCTCACCAGACGGCCTTATCACAGATACGCAGTATTTT. It encodes CASSPDGLITDTQYF. The full variable domain, its missing parts supplied by reference TRBV18 and TRBJ2-3, is NAGVMQNPRHLVRRRGQEARLRCSPMKGHSHVYWYRQLPEEGLKFMVYLQKENIIDESGMPKERFSAEFPKEGPSILRIQQVVRGDSAAYFCASSPDGLITDTQYFGPGTRLTVL.